This TCR beta chain derives from a study of blood T cells in healthy people across ages (dated by TCRdb to the mid-2010s). Some background on the complete study: In model experiments, template switching captured roughly one uniquely barcoded TCR beta cDNA molecule for every two T cells. To track age-related changes in TCR beta repertoire diversity, the study relied on deep sequencing normalized with unique cDNA molecular identifiers. Donors were grouped into four age groups: young (average approximately 16 years), middle-aged (about 40), aged (62) and long-lived (around 80). To avoid experimental bias, donors of different ages were randomly spread across the sequencing lanes. Using the same blood draw, the study looked at two additional independent replicas of 1 million unique cDNA reads for two donors, one aged 18 to 30 and the other aged 80 or older.

The CDR3 covers 14 residues, taking in both the cysteine and the phenylalanine. The retained sequence is limited to the CDR3, 42 bases, with the frame set at the first base. V is clipped by 3 bases and J by 5 bases, and the sequence between their germline boundaries is 13 bases long. Taken from the germline V gene, the CDR1 and CDR2 loops are SGHVS and FNYEAQ. The library was obtained by 5' RACE. Sequencing instrument: Illumina HiSeq 2500. A second roughly 6 to 11 cycle PCR used a sample-barcoded 5' primer and a J-beta primer mix. Each TCR beta cDNA molecule received a unique molecular identifier from a template-switch 5' adaptor carrying 12 random nucleotides. Each sample yielded at least 2.5 million CDR3-containing paired-end reads. The Mint cDNA synthesis kit, primed by a TRBC-specific oligonucleotide, was used to synthesize first-strand cDNA from all RNA. Following uracil-DNA glycosylase treatment, all cDNA underwent a first 18-cycle PCR with the universal primers M1SS and BC2_uni_R. Concerning the study's data processing: For normalization, 1 million high-quality reads, each with a distinct molecular identifier, were randomly selected from each sample. Reads with shared molecular identifiers were discarded instead of being binned into consensus sequences. CDR3 identification, clonotype clustering and error correction used MiTCR with a Q25 quality threshold and the strictest error-elimination algorithm. A nonparametric unseen species model using Euler transformation provided a lower-bound estimate of total TCR beta diversity. TCRdb handled the public reads itself, with Q25 trimming in fastp and clone calling in MiXCR, and kept productive beta chains. Rows matching on CDR3 protein sequence are summarized as one entry with the most common DNA and genes. The V and J calls, along with clone size, are taken from TCRdb and not from the paper's own processing. The table for this sample lists about a million distinct CDR3 sequences; roughly half of them were counted only once. Jointly, the top ten make up about 22% of the sample.

This clonotype came up a few times. Its specific antigen is unknown. No much larger clone exists at a distance of one base, and base qualities are not known. Points the paper makes about the study in general: Donor CMV infection status was unknown, potentially confounding age-related changes in expanded clonotypes. As age increased, observed TCR beta diversity per million T cells dropped in a roughly linear way, and a significant reduction was already evident by age around 41. Total diversity estimates from one million sequenced T cells were considered lower bounds and underestimates. Since profiling was done on bulk unsorted PBMCs, naive and antigen-experienced compartments could not be conclusively compared. Compared with the aged group, more naive CD4+ T cells, fewer expanded clones and increased TCR diversity were shown by the long-lived group, suggesting age selection. There was a strong correlation between observed TCR beta diversity and the percentage of naive T cells measured by flow cytometry.

Donors were about 36 systemically healthy Caucasian individuals from Russia aged roughly 6 to 95 years. Around 9.8 milliliters of peripheral blood were collected from each donor into EDTA-treated Vacutainer tubes. Ficoll-Paque density-gradient centrifugation was used to isolate PBMCs, with at least 7 million per sample. Trizol reagent was used to extract total RNA from PBMCs, with at least 5.5 micrograms per sample. For every donor, flow cytometry on a PBMC aliquot measured the percentage of naive CD45RAhigh/CD27high T cells. The TCR comes from an older woman in good health. This chain is built from TRBV7-6 and TRBJ2-5, with the D gene not clear enough to name. The sample taken for sequencing was blood. The nucleotide sequence reads TGTGCCAGCAGCTTCCTGGCTACCGGGGAGACCCAGTACTTC. This translates into CASSFLATGETQYF.